One sample yielded the 25 T cell receptor beta chains listed below, sequenced in a study of T cells in women clearing cervical HPV infection. Clones were sequenced by immunoSEQ multiplex PCR, and TCRdb holds only the in-frame ones, with some missing. This sample contains around 30,000 clones. Sample: blood buffy coat. The origin of the receptors is a woman between 18 and 70 years old with a cervical HPV16 infection that either progressed to CIN3+ or cleared (not recorded which).

Details on this clone: The read gets to within 3 residues of the CDR3 end, and the germline J gene fills in the rest. Other DNA variants within this sample encode the same CDR3. This chain links TRBV2 with TRBJ2-6, with unresolved D. The length of the CDR3 is 13 residues. V was trimmed by 4 bases and J by 4 bases, leaving 5 bases between them. CDR1 is SNHLY and CDR2 is FYNNEI in the germline V gene. CDR3 bases read: TGTGCCAGCAGTGTCCGGGGGGCCAACGTC. Its translation is CASSVRGANV. The full CDR3 protein reads CASSVRGANVLTF.

Notes on this clone: The DNA ends 3 residues before the CDR3 does, and the rest of the CDR3 is filled in from the germline J gene. The V gene is TRBV13, the J gene TRBJ2-1; no reliable D call. Looked up from germline, CDR1 is PRHDT and CDR2 is FYEKMQ (reference sequence). The V end was cut by 4 bases, the J end by 6 bases, with 7 bases between. The length of the CDR3 is 12 residues. CDR3 amino acids: CASSSSRNEQFF. CDR3 bases read: TGTGCCAGCAGCTCCTCCCGCAATGAG.

On this clone itself: The sequence runs out 3 residues before the end of the CDR3; the remainder is reconstructed from the germline J gene. V and J are TRBV20-1 and TRBJ2-1; 9 bases are shared with TRBD2. The CDR3 runs 15 residues. Germline V gives CDR1 DFQATT, CDR2 SNEGSKA (reference sequence). V dropped 1 base and J dropped 5; count of bases not matched to a gene: 6. Partial CDR3 DNA: TGCAGTGCTAGAGCTCGCGGGGGGGGAAACAATGAG. This encodes CSARARGGGNNE. The CDR3, in full, reads CSARARGGGNNEQFF.

Turning to this clone: Its ends do not fully match the called genes, so a read error is possible. Within the sample, other DNA sequences also encode this same CDR3. Incomplete CDR3 DNA: TGTGCCAGCAGCTTCCCCAGTAGCTCTGGAAACACT. Protein product: CASSFPSSSGNT. The entire CDR3 reads CASSFPSSSGNTIYF. The chain couples TRBV5-6 to TRBJ1-3, with D unresolved. The read falls 3 residues short of the CDR3 end, and the missing part is taken from the germline J gene. The CDR3 runs 15 residues. Germline loops: CDR1 SGHDT, CDR2 YYEEEE. The whole variable domain, remainder taken from reference TRBV5-6 and TRBJ1-3, is DAGVTQSPTHLIKTRGQQVTLRCSPKSGHDTVSWYQQALGQGPQFIFQYYEEEERQRGNFPDRFSGHQFPNYSSELNVNALLLGDSALYLCASSFPSSSGNTIYFGEGSWLTVV.

The covered CDR3 bases are TGTGCCAGCAGCCTCCGACAGGTCGGGGAGACC. Amino acids: CASSLRQVGET. The CDR3 in its entirety is CASSLRQVGETQYF. The chain employs TRBV5-4 and TRBJ2-5; tentative D call: TRBD1 (6 bases). The read is 3 residues too short to cover the CDR3 end, so that end is filled in from the germline J gene. The CDR3 is 14 residues long. The germline CDR1 and CDR2 sequences are SGHNT and YYREEE (reference sequence). V was clipped by 4 bases and J by 5 bases, with 15 bases between them.

With respect to this clone: The read finishes 3 residues shy of the CDR3 end, and the germline J gene is used to complete it. The chain couples TRBV11-3 to TRBJ1-1; D perhaps matches TRBD1 (5 bases). This CDR3 has 12 residues. The germline V gene has CDR1 SGHNT and CDR2 YENEEA. Partial CDR3 DNA: TGTGCCAGCAGTTTGACACAGGCTAGA. It encodes CASSLTQAR. The whole CDR3 reads CASSLTQARAFF.

The CDR3 spells CASSPRKGQGVAFF. The part of the CDR3 DNA that was read is TGTGCCAGCAGCCCACGAAAGGGACAGGGGGTA. The V call is TRBV7-9, the J call TRBJ1-1; 11 positions match TRBD1. The observed sequence ends 3 residues before the CDR3 terminus, with the missing tail filled in from the germline J gene. The CDR3 totals 14 residues. CDR1 is SEHNR, CDR2 FQNEAQ, per germline (reference sequence). Variable domain in full (rest from reference TRBV7-9 and TRBJ1-1): DTGVSQNPRHKITKRGQNVTFRCDPISEHNRLYWYRQTLGQGPEFLTYFQNEAQLEKSRLLSDRFSAERPKGSFSTLEIQRTEQGDSAMYLCASSPRKGQGVAFFGQGTRLTVV.

For this clone: The read ends 3 residues before the CDR3 terminus; that terminus is restored from the germline J gene. J is TRBJ2-7 and V is TRBV12-3 or TRBV12-4; perhaps TRBD2 as D (5 bases). The CDR3 consists of 13 residues. V gave up 6 bases and J gave up 6 bases, with 15 bases separating them. The CDR3 DNA, read in part, is TGTGCCAGCAGGTCTGGAGCGGACTTCGAG. Encoded protein: CASRSGADFE. The CDR3 as a whole reads CASRSGADFEQYF.

About this clone: With the read ending 3 residues before the CDR3 end, the germline J gene is used to fill in that end. Other DNA sequences of this sample code for an identical CDR3. The chain uses TRBV30 and TRBJ1-3, with TRBD1 matching over 9 bases. J gave up 4 bases and V 3 bases, and 7 bases lay outside the gene matches. CDR1 and CDR2 (germline): GTSNPN, SVGIG (reference sequence). CDR3 length equals 15 residues. The part of the CDR3 DNA that was read is TGTGCCTGGAGGCCATACAGGGGGCTCGGAAACACC. Amino acid sequence: CAWRPYRGLGNT. The whole CDR3 protein reads CAWRPYRGLGNTIYF.

A word on this clone: The observed sequence ends 3 residues before the CDR3 terminus, with the missing tail filled in from the germline J gene. The genes are TRBV5-1 and TRBJ1-2; TRBD1 matches at 12 bases. Germline CDR1 reads SGHRS; CDR2 reads YFSETQ. The CDR3 consists of 16 residues. Trimming took 0 bases from V and 3 from J; bases not matched to a gene: 3. The CDR3 bases that were read are TGCGCCAGCAGCTTGGAGGGACAGGGGGCTGACTATGGC. Translating gives CASSLEGQGADYG. The complete CDR3 sequence is CASSLEGQGADYGYTF.

The sequenced CDR3 bases are TGTGCCAGCAGTGAAAGTCAGTTAGGC. This translates into CASSESQLG. The full CDR3 is CASSESQLGYTF. The chain recombines TRBV2 with TRBJ1-2, with D uncertain. The read ends 3 residues before the CDR3 terminus; that terminus is restored from the germline J gene. CDR3 length: 12 residues. Germline CDR1 reads SNHLY; CDR2 reads FYNNEI.

Comments on this clone: The CDR3 end is not reached by the read, which stops 3 residues before it; the germline J gene fills it in. The rearrangement uses TRBV5-8 and TRBJ2-2; no reliable D call. Between the trimmed V and J ends, which lost 0 bases and 6 bases, there was a span of 9 bases. Germline V CDR1 and CDR2: SGHTS, YDEGEE. The CDR3 extends over 14 amino acids. CDR3 sequence: CASSLAPSAGELFF. CDR3 bases read: TGTGCCAGCAGCTTGGCCCCCAGCGCCGGGGAG. The whole variable domain, filled in from reference TRBV5-8 and TRBJ2-2, reads EAGVTQSPTHLIKTRGQQATLRCSPISGHTSVYWYQQALGLGLQFLLWYDEGEERNRGNFPPRFSGRQFPNYSSELNVNALELEDSALYLCASSLAPSAGELFFGEGSRLTVL.

On this clone itself: Read sequence stops 3 residues before the CDR3 end, and the germline J gene provides the missing end. V and J are TRBV20-1 and TRBJ2-5; TRBD1 might be the D (6 bases). The germline V and J ends were trimmed by 1 base and 6 bases, with 15 bases remaining between them. The CDR3 runs to 14 residues. Per the germline V gene, CDR1 is DFQATT and CDR2 is SNEGSKA (reference sequence). CDR3 amino acids: CSARARDKEKTQYF. The sequenced CDR3 bases are TGCAGTGCTAGAGCTCGGGACAAGGAAAAGACC.

Details on this clone: Sequencing ends 3 residues short of the CDR3 end; the germline J gene provides the rest. The gene calls are TRBV14 and TRBJ1-3; D remains ambiguous. Trimming removed 4 bases from V and 4 bases from J, with 11 bases in between. Germline lookup yields CDR1 SGHDN and CDR2 FVKESK. The CDR3 is 14 residues long. This chain's CDR3 is CASSLRPQGNTIYF. The CDR3 DNA, read in part, is TGTGCCAGCAGCCTAAGGCCCCAGGGAAACACC.

Comment on this clone: The read terminates 3 residues ahead of where the CDR3 ends, so the germline J gene completes it. The chain is built from TRBV19 and TRBJ1-2, with D perhaps TRBD1 (6 bases). Germline loops: CDR1 LNHDA, CDR2 SQIVND (reference sequence). This CDR3 has 17 amino acids. CDR3 DNA, as far as it was read: TGTGCCAGTAGTATTTGGAAGGGGGACGCATCCTACAATGAC. This translates into CASSIWKGDASYND. The CDR3, in full, reads CASSIWKGDASYNDYTF.

As concerns this clone: The sequenced fragment ends 3 residues before the CDR3 boundary, so the rest is inferred from the germline J gene. The chain uses TRBV11-3 and TRBJ2-1, with 9 bases that match TRBD2. The CDR3 loop spans 13 amino acids. V lost 5 bases to trimming and J lost 8 bases; unmatched junction nucleotides: 4. The germline V gene encodes CDR1 SGHNT and CDR2 YENEEA. The CDR3 sequence is CASSGSGSYEQFF. The CDR3 DNA, read in part, is TGTGCCAGCAGCGGTAGCGGGAGCTATGAG. The variable domain in full, completed from reference TRBV11-3 and TRBJ2-1, reads EAGVVQSPRYKIIEKKQPVAFWCNPISGHNTLYWYLQNLGQGPELLIRYENEEAVDDSQLPKDRFSAERLKGVDSTLKIQPAELGDSAVYLCASSGSGSYEQFFGPGTRLTVL.

CDR3 DNA, as far as it was read: TGTGCCAGCAGTGCGAGACTAGCGGGGTCCTACGAC. It yields the protein CASSARLAGSYD. The full CDR3 is CASSARLAGSYDYTF. This chain links TRBV6-1 with TRBJ1-2; D is undetermined. The CDR3 end falls 3 residues outside the read, so it is completed with the germline J gene. Germline CDR1 and CDR2: MNHNS and SASEGT. The CDR3 extends over 15 amino acids.

On this clone: Read sequence stops 3 residues before the CDR3 end, and the germline J gene provides the missing end. The V gene is TRBV2, the J gene TRBJ2-1; 10 positions match TRBD2. CDR1 is SNHLY and CDR2 is FYNNEI in the germline V gene. This CDR3 is 15 amino acids long. J lost 5 bases, V lost 2 bases, and 3 bases had no gene match. The CDR3 sequence: CASSEWTSGNNEQFF. The sequenced part of the CDR3 DNA is TGTGCCAGCAGTGAATGGACTAGCGGAAACAATGAG.

Points on this clone: The read is 3 residues too short to cover the CDR3 end, so that end is filled in from the germline J gene. The chain joins TRBV28 to TRBJ2-7; TRBD2 aligns across 8 bases. Unmatched junction bases numbered 12, after V lost 6 bases and J lost 2 bases. The length of the CDR3 is 16 residues. Germline CDR1 reads MDHEN; CDR2 reads SYDVKM. CDR3 in amino acids: CASSAISSGWPYEQYF. The CDR3 DNA, read in part, is TGTGCCAGCAGCGCTATCTCTAGCGGGTGGCCCTACGAG.

The CDR3 bases that were read are TGTGCCAGCAGCATAAAGGGACAGTCAAACATT. This gives the protein CASSIKGQSNI. The complete CDR3 protein is CASSIKGQSNIQYF. J is TRBJ2-4 and V is TRBV7-2; 7 bases are a match to TRBD1. The read stops 3 residues short of the end of the CDR3; the missing end is completed from the germline J gene. The CDR3 spans 14 residues. The junction had 7 bases not matched to a gene; V was cut back by 5 bases and J by 6 bases. Germline assignment: CDR1 SGHTA and CDR2 FQGNSA.

Notes on this clone: The read ends 3 residues early relative to the CDR3; the germline J gene fills the gap. This rearrangement joins TRBV20-1 to TRBJ2-5, with D possibly matching TRBD2 (6 bases). Looked up from germline, CDR1 is DFQATT and CDR2 is SNEGSKA (reference sequence). The CDR3 consists of 12 residues. Trimming took off 1 base at V and 5 bases at J, with 8 bases between the two ends. This chain's CDR3 is CSARVSGETQYF. The CDR3 DNA, read in part, is TGCAGTGCTAGAGTCAGCGGGGAGACC.

On this clone: The read gets to within 3 residues of the CDR3 end, and the germline J gene fills in the rest. The genes are TRBV5-1 and TRBJ1-1; 10 bases match TRBD1. Germline V gene sequence: CDR1 SGHRS, CDR2 YFSETQ. This CDR3 region has 15 residues. J lost 4 bases, V lost 8 bases, and 11 bases had no gene match. Incomplete CDR3 DNA: TGCGCCAGTTACCGGGACAGGGGATTGGGCACTGAA. Translated, it gives CASYRDRGLGTE. The whole CDR3 is CASYRDRGLGTEAFF.

Concerning this clone: The CDR3 end lies 3 residues beyond the end of the read and is filled in from the germline J gene. The chain has TRBV18 and TRBJ2-5; D gene unclear. CDR1 KGHSH and CDR2 LQKENI come from the germline V gene. V lost 2 bases and J 5 bases, leaving 6 bases between the germline ends. The CDR3 is made up of 12 amino acids. The CDR3 protein is CASSPVRETQYF. The CDR3 bases that were read are TGTGCCAGCTCACCAGTGAGGGAGACC.

A remark on this clone: The read falls 3 residues short of the CDR3 end, and the missing part is taken from the germline J gene. Within the sample, other DNA sequences also encode this same CDR3. The rearrangement uses TRBV18 and TRBJ2-1; 10 bases align to TRBD2. This CDR3 comprises 18 residues. Trimming removed 0 bases from V and 4 bases from J; junction bases left unmatched: 9. Germline V lookup: CDR1 KGHSH, CDR2 LQKENI. Here the CDR3 reads CASSPPMASGSAYNEQFF. The CDR3 bases that were read are TGTGCCAGCTCACCACCCATGGCTAGCGGGAGCGCATACAATGAG.

Comment on this clone: The CDR3 goes on 3 residues after the read ends, and that part is filled in from the germline J gene. V gene TRBV7-9 combines with J gene TRBJ1-4; D perhaps matches TRBD1 (6 bases). Germline assignment: CDR1 SEHNR and CDR2 FQNEAQ (reference sequence). The V gene lost 1 base and the J gene lost 5 bases, with 11 bases spanning the gap. This CDR3 spans 15 amino acids. The CDR3 sequence is CASSLGDTGNEKLFF. The covered CDR3 bases are TGTGCCAGCAGCTTAGGGGATACAGGGAATGAAAAA.